The 25 T cell receptor beta chains listed next were all sequenced from one sample in a study of shared clonotypes between healthy human individuals. The data were produced by immunoSEQ multiplex PCR, yet TCRdb's version contains in-frame clones alone and is incomplete. The sample includes roughly 2.4 million clones, around 95% seen only once; the top ten take over 0.1%. Specimen: naive CD4+ T cells sorted from blood. Subset denoted: CD45RA+ positively selected. The receptors come from a man younger than 30 in good health.

This rearrangement joins TRBV30 to TRBJ2-3; 8 nucleotides agree with TRBD1. The CDR3 has 14 amino acids. Germline V gene data show CDR1 as GTSNPN and CDR2 as SVGIG (reference sequence). V was pared by 4 bases and J by 3 bases, with 6 bases of the junction left unmatched. CDR3 nucleotide sequence: TGTGCCTGGACTGACAGGGGAAGTACAGATACGCAGTATTTT. It specifies CAWTDRGSTDTQYF.

The V and J genes are TRBV11-2 and TRBJ1-1; D gene unclear. CDR3 length: 14 amino acids. Germline V CDR1 and CDR2: SGHAT, FQNNGV. Deletions cut 0 bases from V and 4 bases from J, with 9 bases between. The CDR3 bases are TGTGCCAGCAGCTTAGAATCCGGGCTCACTGAAGCTTTCTTT. Amino acids: CASSLESGLTEAFF.

This rearrangement joins TRBV11-2 to TRBJ1-2; no definite D call. Germline V gives CDR1 SGHAT, CDR2 FQNNGV. The germline V and J ends were trimmed by 3 bases and 6 bases, with 11 bases remaining between them. CDR3 length equals 13 residues. CDR3 amino acids: CASSFAAGHGYTF. The DNA of the CDR3 is TGTGCCAGCAGCTTCGCGGCGGGTCATGGCTACACCTTC.

The chain carries TRBV6-1 and TRBJ2-7, with a tentative D call TRBD1 (7 bases). Per the germline V gene, CDR1 is MNHNS and CDR2 is SASEGT. Trimming took 7 bases from V and 6 from J, leaving 22 bases between them. This CDR3 region has 15 residues. DNA of the CDR3: TGTGCCAGCAAAGGCGGGACAGATCTTTCCCGCGAGCAGTACTTC. It translates to CASKGGTDLSREQYF.

This chain joins TRBV27 and TRBJ1-2; no firm D call. There are 15 residues in the CDR3. Germline-derived CDR1 and CDR2 are MNHEY and SMNVEV (reference sequence). The V gene lost 0 bases and the J gene lost 8 bases, with 16 bases spanning the gap. For the CDR3, the DNA is TGTGCCAGCAGTTTATCGAGCGGTCAGGTTGAAGGCTACACCTTC. Amino acid sequence: CASSLSSGQVEGYTF.

V and J are TRBV7-2 and TRBJ2-7; possible D gene TRBD1, 6 bases. This CDR3 spans 14 amino acids. V lost 5 bases and J 2 bases, leaving 13 bases between the germline ends. Germline lookup yields CDR1 SGHTA and CDR2 FQGNSA. CDR3 sequence: CASSKDSIPYEQYF. The CDR3 DNA reads TGTGCCAGCAGCAAGGACAGTATTCCCTACGAGCAGTACTTC.

V usage is TRBV5-1 and J usage is TRBJ1-6; the D gene is possibly TRBD1 (6 bases). This CDR3 has 18 amino acids. Trimming left V 4 bases short and J 8 bases short, with 25 bases between. Germline CDR1 is SGHRS and CDR2 is YFSETQ. DNA for the CDR3: TGCGCCAGCAGCCGCTCATTAAATACGGACAGCAAATATTCACCCCTCCACTTT. Translation: CASSRSLNTDSKYSPLHF.

This sequence joins TRBV5-4 and TRBJ2-5; TRBD1 matches 11 bases. The V gene end was trimmed by 4 bases and the J gene end by 2 bases; junction bases not matched to a gene: 7. This CDR3 is built from 16 residues. CDR1 is SGHNT and CDR2 is YYREEE in the germline V gene (reference sequence). The CDR3 region has the DNA TGTGCCAGCAGCCAGGACAGGGGGCGAGGACAAGAGACCCAGTACTTC. Its translation is CASSQDRGRGQETQYF.

In DNA form, the CDR3 reads TGTGCCAGCAGCGCTAAAGACAGGATTCGCACTGAAGCTTTCTTT. Translating it yields CASSAKDRIRTEAFF. The gene calls are TRBV9 and TRBJ1-1; D is possibly TRBD1 (6 bases). Germline V CDR1 and CDR2: SGDLS, YYNGEE. CDR3 length: 15 amino acids. Trimming stripped 3 bases from V and 4 bases from J, with 16 bases between.

This chain links TRBV7-9 with TRBJ2-6, with 7 positions matching TRBD1. The CDR3 runs 18 residues. With 2 bases clipped from V and 0 bases from J, the junction kept 7 bases outside the gene matches. Germline loops: CDR1 SEHNR, CDR2 FQNEAQ (reference sequence). CDR3 in DNA: TGTGCCAGCAGCTTACGGACAGGAAAGGACTCTGGGGCCAACGTCCTGACTTTC. Translating gives CASSLRTGKDSGANVLTF.

This chain uses TRBV27 with TRBJ1-5, with D maybe TRBD1 (5 bases). V lost 5 bases and J lost 7, with 21 bases in between. The germline gives CDR1 MNHEY, CDR2 SMNVEV (reference sequence). The CDR3 contains 16 residues. CDR3 in DNA: TGTGCCAGCAGTCTTGGGCCCGGCAGGGAAAACCAGCCCCAGCATTTT. Protein: CASSLGPGRENQPQHF.

The rearrangement joins TRBV4-1 to TRBJ1-3, with D hard to call. The CDR3 totals 14 residues. Germline CDR1 reads MGHRA; CDR2 reads YSYEKL. Trimming cost V 1 base and J 3 bases, with 7 bases left between them. The CDR3 region has the DNA TGCGCCAGCAGCCAAGGGGTGGTTGGAAACACCATATATTTT. Its protein product is CASSQGVVGNTIYF.

This clone was seen just once. The V gene is TRBV30, the J gene TRBJ1-5, with D uncertain. The CDR3 has 14 amino acids. CDR1 and CDR2 from the germline V gene are GTSNPN and SVGIG (reference sequence). V lost 3 bases and J lost 2, with 11 bases in between. In nucleotides, the CDR3 is TGTGCCTGGAGCCGAGAGGAGCGCAATCAGCCCCAGCATTTT. Encoded protein: CAWSREERNQPQHF.

V gene TRBV7-2 combines with J gene TRBJ1-1, with unresolved D. The germline V gene has CDR1 SGHTA and CDR2 FQGNSA. Trimming cost V 7 bases and J 10 bases, with 13 bases left between them. The CDR3 has 11 residues. The DNA for the CDR3 is TGTGCCAGCACCCTGGGAGGGAGAGCTTTCTTT. As protein: CASTLGGRAFF.

A word on this clone: Other nucleotide sequences in the sample specify the same CDR3. The chain links TRBV27 to TRBJ2-7, with 11 bases that match TRBD2. CDR1 and CDR2 from the germline V gene are MNHEY and SMNVEV (reference sequence). J gave up 0 bases and V 6 bases, and 4 bases lay outside the gene matches. CDR3 size: 15 residues. The CDR3 nucleotides are TGTGCCAGCAGGAGAACTAGCGGGAGCTCCTACGAGCAGTACTTC. It encodes CASRRTSGSSYEQYF.

This clone was picked up a small number of times. This same CDR3 is encoded by further DNA sequences in the sample. The chain combines TRBV19 with TRBJ2-7, with 13 bases lining up with TRBD2. With V trimmed by 4 bases and J by 3 bases, 0 bases remained unmatched. Germline CDR1 and CDR2: LNHDA and SQIVND (reference sequence). CDR3 length equals 14 residues. CDR3 sequence: CASSRTSGSYEQYF. The CDR3 DNA follows: TGTGCCAGTAGTAGGACTAGCGGGAGCTACGAGCAGTACTTC.

The rearrangement links TRBV4-1 to TRBJ1-5, with D perhaps TRBD1 (5 bases). Trimming cost V 4 bases and J 11 bases, with 15 bases left between them. There are 13 residues in the CDR3. The germline CDR1 and CDR2 sequences are MGHRA and YSYEKL. The CDR3 protein is CASSRVMGGAQHF. CDR3 bases: TGCGCCAGCAGCCGCGTTATGGGGGGGGCCCAGCATTTT.

Points on this clone: The same CDR3 arises from other DNA sequences in this sample as well. V usage is TRBV4-3 and J usage is TRBJ2-7, with 7 bases identical to TRBD2. This CDR3 contains 14 residues. The V gene's germline CDR1 is LGHNA and CDR2 YSLEER. V trimming: 1 base; J trimming: 0 bases; junction bases outside the gene matches: 0. The CDR3 sequence is CASSQGGSSYEQYF. The CDR3 nucleotides read TGCGCCAGCAGCCAAGGCGGGAGCTCCTACGAGCAGTACTTC.

In DNA form, the CDR3 reads TGTGCCAGCAGACCTCAGAGGGGGGATTGGGATTCACCCCTCCACTTT. It encodes CASRPQRGDWDSPLHF. This chain joins TRBV11-2 and TRBJ1-6, with D possibly matching TRBD1 (6 bases). Germline values: CDR1 SGHAT, CDR2 FQNNGV. V lost 6 bases to trimming and J lost 8 bases, with 20 bases between them. CDR3 size: 16 residues.

Comment on this clone: Other DNA sequences within the sample encode an identical CDR3. J is TRBJ1-5 and V is TRBV19; D is undetermined. Trimming took off 1 base at V and 2 bases at J, with 3 bases between the two ends. The CDR3 covers 13 residues. Germline V gene data show CDR1 as LNHDA and CDR2 as SQIVND (reference sequence). CDR3 sequence (DNA): TGTGCCAGTAGTATAGGTGGCAATCAGCCCCAGCATTTT. This codes for CASSIGGNQPQHF.

The V gene is TRBV25-1, the J gene TRBJ2-3, with a possible D match to TRBD1 (7 bases). Germline assignment: CDR1 MGHDK and CDR2 SYGVNS. Trimming took 0 bases from V and 1 from J, leaving 11 bases between them. This CDR3 contains 16 residues. The DNA of the CDR3 is TGTGCCAGCAGTGAATATGGAGGGGGCGGCACAGATACGCAGTATTTT. Encoded protein: CASSEYGGGGTDTQYF.

The CDR3 protein is CASQFLETQYF. CDR3 DNA: TGCGCCAGTCAGTTTTTAGAGACCCAGTACTTC. The chain employs TRBV5-1 and TRBJ2-5; no clear D gene. V lost 8 bases to trimming and J lost 4 bases, with 9 bases between them. CDR1 is SGHRS and CDR2 is YFSETQ in the germline V gene. The CDR3 is made up of 11 amino acids. Looking up the rest from reference TRBV5-1 and TRBJ2-5 gives the full variable domain: KAGVTQTPRYLIKTRGQQVTLSCSPISGHRSVSWYQQTPGQGLQFLFEYFSETQRNKGNFPGRFSGRQFSNSRSEMNVSTLELGDSALYLCASQFLETQYFGPGTRLLVL.

The chain employs TRBV14 and TRBJ2-7; no clear D. The CDR3 has 12 amino acids. Germline CDR1 is SGHDN and CDR2 is FVKESK. Trimming shortened V by 5 bases and J by 6 bases, and 11 bases separated the two germline ends. The DNA of the CDR3 is TGTGCCAGCAGCTCCCTGACCGGCGAGCAGTACTTC. The encoded protein is CASSSLTGEQYF.

J is TRBJ1-1 and V is TRBV6-1; D possibly corresponds to TRBD1 (5 bases). The CDR3 loop spans 13 amino acids. Per germline, CDR1 MNHNS and CDR2 SASEGT. Trimming took 5 bases from V and 3 from J, leaving 10 bases between them. The CDR3 sequence is CASSPLGDTEAFF. The CDR3 DNA follows: TGTGCCAGCAGTCCCTTAGGGGACACTGAAGCTTTCTTT.

The genes are TRBV2 and TRBJ2-6; D gene uncertain. Germline CDR1 reads SNHLY; CDR2 reads FYNNEI. The CDR3 length is 16 residues. The V gene lost 10 bases and the J gene lost 0 bases, with 16 bases spanning the gap. This CDR3 reads CATRREINSGANVLTF. The DNA for the CDR3 is TGTGCCACCCGAAGAGAGATTAACTCTGGGGCCAACGTCCTGACTTTC.